The source of this TCR beta chain is a study of blood T cell repertoires in COVID-19. Across the whole study: Donors in the United States, Italy and Spain gave samples during acute or convalescent COVID-19. The cDNA or gDNA used as material had been derived from T cells, B-cell-depleted T cells, or PBMCs.

Per the authors' pipeline: Reference gene primer amplification gave nucleated cell count estimates. Profiled with immunoSEQ multiplex PCR; TCRdb holds only in-frame clones, not every one. The D gene and trimming were derived from the DNA, and the V and J assignments and clone size from that table. In the table there are about 110,000 clones, approximately 84% of which are singletons. The ends lost 7 bases at V and 4 bases at J; junction bases unmatched: 8. The germline gives CDR1 MNHEY, CDR2 SVGAGI. The CDR3 is made up of 15 amino acids. The sequence was obtained from a human donor in a cohort sampled during active COVID-19. The rearrangement links TRBV6-5 to TRBJ1-5, with 9 positions matching TRBD1. Sequencing was performed on peripheral blood. The chain's CDR3 is CASIRDRVRNQPQHF. The DNA for the CDR3 is TGTGCCAGCATTCGGGACAGGGTACGAAATCAGCCCCAGCATTTT.